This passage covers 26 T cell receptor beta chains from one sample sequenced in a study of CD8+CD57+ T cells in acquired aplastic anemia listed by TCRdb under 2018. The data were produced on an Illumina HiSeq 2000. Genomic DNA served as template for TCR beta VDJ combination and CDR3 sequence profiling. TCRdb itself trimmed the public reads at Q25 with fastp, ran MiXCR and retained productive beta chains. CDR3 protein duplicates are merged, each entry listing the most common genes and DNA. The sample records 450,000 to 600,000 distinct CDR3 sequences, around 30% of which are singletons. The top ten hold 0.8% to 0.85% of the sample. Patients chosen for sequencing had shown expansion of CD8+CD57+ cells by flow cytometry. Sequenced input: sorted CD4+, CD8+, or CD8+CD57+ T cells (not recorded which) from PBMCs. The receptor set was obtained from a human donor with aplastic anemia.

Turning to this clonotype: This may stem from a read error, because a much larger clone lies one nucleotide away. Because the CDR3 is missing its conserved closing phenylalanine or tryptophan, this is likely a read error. CDR3 sequence: CSTTRRGVTEAFL. In DNA, the CDR3 is TGCAGTACCACCCGACGAGGGGTCACTGAAGCTTTCCTT. This chain connects TRBV20-1 to TRBJ1-1, with a weak D call TRBD1 (5 bases). V lost 8 bases to trimming and J lost 4 bases, with 17 bases between them. The CDR3 spans 13 residues. The V gene's germline CDR1 is DFQATT and CDR2 SNEGSKA (reference sequence).

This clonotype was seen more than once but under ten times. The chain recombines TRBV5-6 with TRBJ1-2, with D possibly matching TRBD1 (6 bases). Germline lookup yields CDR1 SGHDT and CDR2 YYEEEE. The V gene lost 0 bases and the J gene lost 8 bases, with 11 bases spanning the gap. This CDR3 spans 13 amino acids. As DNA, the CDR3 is TGTGCCAGCAGCTTGGCGGGGGCCCACGGCTACACCTTC. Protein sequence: CASSLAGAHGYTF.

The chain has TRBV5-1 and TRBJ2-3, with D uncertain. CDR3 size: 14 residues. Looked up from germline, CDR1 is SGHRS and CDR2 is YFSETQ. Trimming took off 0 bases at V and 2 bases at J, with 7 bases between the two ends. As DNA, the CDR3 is TGCGCCAGCAGCTTGGAAACGTTCACAGATACGCAGTATTTT. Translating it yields CASSLETFTDTQYF.

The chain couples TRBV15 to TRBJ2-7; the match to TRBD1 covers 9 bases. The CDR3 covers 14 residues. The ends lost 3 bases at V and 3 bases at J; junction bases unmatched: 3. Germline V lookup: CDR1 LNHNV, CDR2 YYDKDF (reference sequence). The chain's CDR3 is CATSRKGQGYEQYF. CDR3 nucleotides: TGTGCCACCAGCAGGAAGGGACAGGGCTACGAGCAGTACTTC.

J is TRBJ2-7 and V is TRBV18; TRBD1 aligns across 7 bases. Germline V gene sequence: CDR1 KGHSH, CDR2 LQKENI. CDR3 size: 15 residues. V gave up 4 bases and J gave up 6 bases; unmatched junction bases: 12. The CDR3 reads CASSLSVGQHGEQYF. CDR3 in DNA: TGTGCCAGCTCACTGTCCGTGGGACAGCACGGCGAGCAGTACTTC.

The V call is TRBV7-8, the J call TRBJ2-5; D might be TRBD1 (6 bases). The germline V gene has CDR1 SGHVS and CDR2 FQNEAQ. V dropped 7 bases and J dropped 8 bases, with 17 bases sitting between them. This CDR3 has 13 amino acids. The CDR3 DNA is TGTGCCAGCATTTGGCAGCAAGGGGGAACCCAGTACTTC. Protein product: CASIWQQGGTQYF.

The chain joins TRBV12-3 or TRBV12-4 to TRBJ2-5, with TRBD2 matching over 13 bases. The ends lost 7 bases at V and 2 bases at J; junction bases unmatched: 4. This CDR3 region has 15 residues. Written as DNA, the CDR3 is TGTGCCAGCAATATACTAGCGGGAGGGCAAGAGACCCAGTACTTC. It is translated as CASNILAGGQETQYF.

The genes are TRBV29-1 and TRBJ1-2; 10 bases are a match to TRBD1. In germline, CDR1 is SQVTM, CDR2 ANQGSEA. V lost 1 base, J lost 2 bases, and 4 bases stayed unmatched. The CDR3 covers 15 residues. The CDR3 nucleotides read TGCAGCGTTGAAGTTCCGGGACAGGGGAACTATGGCTACACCTTC. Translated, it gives CSVEVPGQGNYGYTF.

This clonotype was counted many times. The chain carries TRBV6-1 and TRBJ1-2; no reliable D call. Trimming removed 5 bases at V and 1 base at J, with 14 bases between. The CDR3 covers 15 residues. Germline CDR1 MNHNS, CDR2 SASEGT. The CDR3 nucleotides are TGTGCCAGCAGTAGTACCCGCCCGGATAACTATGGCTACACCTTC. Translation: CASSSTRPDNYGYTF.

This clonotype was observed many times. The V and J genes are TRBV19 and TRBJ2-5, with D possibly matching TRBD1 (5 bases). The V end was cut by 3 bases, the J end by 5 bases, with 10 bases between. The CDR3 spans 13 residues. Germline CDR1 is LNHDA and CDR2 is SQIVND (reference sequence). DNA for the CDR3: TGTGCCAGTAGTATGGGGCGAAGGGAGACCCAGTACTTC. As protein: CASSMGRRETQYF.

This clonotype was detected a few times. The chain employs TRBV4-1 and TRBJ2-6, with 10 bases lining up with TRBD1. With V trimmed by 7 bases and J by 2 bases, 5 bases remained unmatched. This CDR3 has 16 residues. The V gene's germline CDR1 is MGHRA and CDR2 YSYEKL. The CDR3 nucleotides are TGCGCCAGCAAGGGACAGGGGTTGGCTGGGGCCAACGTCCTGACTTTC. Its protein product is CASKGQGLAGANVLTF.

The CDR3 sequence is CASSRTGGWDTEAFF. The CDR3 DNA sequence: TGTGCCAGCAGCCGGACAGGGGGCTGGGACACTGAAGCTTTCTTT. The V gene is TRBV5-6, the J gene TRBJ1-1; TRBD1 agrees at 11 bases. The CDR3 is 15 amino acids. After removal of 4 bases from V and 3 bases from J, the junction contained 5 bases not matched to a gene. The germline gives CDR1 SGHDT, CDR2 YYEEEE.

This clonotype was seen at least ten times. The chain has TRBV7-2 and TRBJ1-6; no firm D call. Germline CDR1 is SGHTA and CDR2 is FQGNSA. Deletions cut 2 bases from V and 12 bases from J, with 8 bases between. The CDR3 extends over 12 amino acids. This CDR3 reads CASSLPGGPLHF. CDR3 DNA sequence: TGTGCCAGCAGCTTACCGGGAGGACCCCTCCACTTT.

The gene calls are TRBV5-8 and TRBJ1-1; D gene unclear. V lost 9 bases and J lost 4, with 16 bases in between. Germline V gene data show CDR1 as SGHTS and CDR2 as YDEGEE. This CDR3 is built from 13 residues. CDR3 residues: CATPQPWSTEAFF. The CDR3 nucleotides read TGTGCCACCCCCCAGCCTTGGAGCACTGAAGCTTTCTTT.

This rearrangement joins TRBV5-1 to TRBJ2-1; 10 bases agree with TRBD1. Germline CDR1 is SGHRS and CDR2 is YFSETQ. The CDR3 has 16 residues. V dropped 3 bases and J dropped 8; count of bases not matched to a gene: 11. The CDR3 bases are TGCGCCAGCAGCTCGTATGCCGGGACAGGGGTAGATGAGCAGTTCTTC. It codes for CASSSYAGTGVDEQFF. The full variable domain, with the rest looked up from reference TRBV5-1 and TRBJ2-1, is KAGVTQTPRYLIKTRGQQVTLSCSPISGHRSVSWYQQTPGQGLQFLFEYFSETQRNKGNFPGRFSGRQFSNSRSEMNVSTLELGDSALYLCASSSYAGTGVDEQFFGPGTRLTVL.

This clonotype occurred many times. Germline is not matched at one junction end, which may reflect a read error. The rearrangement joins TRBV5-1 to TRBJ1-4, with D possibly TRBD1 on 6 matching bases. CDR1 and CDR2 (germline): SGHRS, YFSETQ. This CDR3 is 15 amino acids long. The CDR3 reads CASSLEGRGNEKLFF. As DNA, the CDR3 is TGTGCCAGCAGCTTAGAAGGCAGGGGTAACGAAAAACTGTTTTTT.

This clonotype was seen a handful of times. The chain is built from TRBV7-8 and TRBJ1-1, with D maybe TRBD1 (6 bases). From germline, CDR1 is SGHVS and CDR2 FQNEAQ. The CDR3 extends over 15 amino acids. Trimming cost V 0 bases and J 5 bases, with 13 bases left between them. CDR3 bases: TGTGCCAGCAGCTTAGCAGGTCGGGGGCAAACTGAAGCTTTCTTT. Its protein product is CASSLAGRGQTEAFF.

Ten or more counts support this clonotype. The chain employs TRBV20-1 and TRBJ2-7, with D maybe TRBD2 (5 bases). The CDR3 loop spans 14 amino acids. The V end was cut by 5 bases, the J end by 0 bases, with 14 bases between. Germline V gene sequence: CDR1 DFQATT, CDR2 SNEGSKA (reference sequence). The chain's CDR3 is CSAPSSGNSYEQYF. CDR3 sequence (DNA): TGCAGTGCTCCCTCCAGCGGAAACTCCTACGAGCAGTACTTC.

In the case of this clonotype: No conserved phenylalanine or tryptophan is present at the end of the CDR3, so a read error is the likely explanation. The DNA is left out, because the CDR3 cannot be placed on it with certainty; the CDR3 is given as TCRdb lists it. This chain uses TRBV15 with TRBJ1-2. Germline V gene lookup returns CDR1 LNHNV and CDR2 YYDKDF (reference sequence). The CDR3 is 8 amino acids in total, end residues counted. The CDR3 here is CATSRSPP.

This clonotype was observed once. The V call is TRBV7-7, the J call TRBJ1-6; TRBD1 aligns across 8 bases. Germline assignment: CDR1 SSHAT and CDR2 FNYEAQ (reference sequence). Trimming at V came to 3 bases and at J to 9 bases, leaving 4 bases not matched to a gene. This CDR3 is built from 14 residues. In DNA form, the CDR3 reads TGTGCCAGCAGCTTCGGACAGGGCAGTTCACCCCTCCACTTT. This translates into CASSFGQGSSPLHF.

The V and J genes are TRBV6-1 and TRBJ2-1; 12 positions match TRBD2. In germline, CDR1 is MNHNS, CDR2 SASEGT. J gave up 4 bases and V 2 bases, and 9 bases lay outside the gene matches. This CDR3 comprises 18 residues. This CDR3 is CASSERASGRAEYNEQFF. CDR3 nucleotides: TGTGCCAGCAGTGAACGGGCTAGCGGGAGGGCCGAGTACAATGAGCAGTTCTTC.

The CDR3 DNA sequence: TGTGCCTGCCCTGGGACAGGGGGGGGTGGCTACACCTTC. Translation: CACPGTGGGGYTF. The chain joins TRBV30 to TRBJ1-2, with 11 bases identical to TRBD1. Germline-derived CDR1 and CDR2 are GTSNPN and SVGIG (reference sequence). V gave up 6 bases and J gave up 7 bases; unmatched junction bases: 7. The CDR3 consists of 13 residues.

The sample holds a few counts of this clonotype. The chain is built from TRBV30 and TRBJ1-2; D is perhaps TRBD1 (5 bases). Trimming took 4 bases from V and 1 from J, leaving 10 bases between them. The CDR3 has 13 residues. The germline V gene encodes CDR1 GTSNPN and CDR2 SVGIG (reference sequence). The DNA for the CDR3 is TGTGCCTGGAATCGGGACCGTAACTATGGCTACACCTTC. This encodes CAWNRDRNYGYTF.

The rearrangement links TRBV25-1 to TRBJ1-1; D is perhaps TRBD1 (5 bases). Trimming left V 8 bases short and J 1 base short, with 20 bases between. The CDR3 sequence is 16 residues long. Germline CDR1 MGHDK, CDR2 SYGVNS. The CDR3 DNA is TGTGCCAGCTCACCCCCGCCGGGAAGGGGGAACACTGAAGCTTTCTTT. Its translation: CASSPPPGRGNTEAFF.

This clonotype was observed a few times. The CDR3 protein is CAWSVGTSGSYEQYF. CDR3 nucleotides: TGTGCCTGGAGTGTCGGGACTAGCGGATCCTACGAGCAGTACTTC. The chain employs TRBV30 and TRBJ2-7; 11 positions agree with TRBD2. CDR3 length equals 15 residues. In germline, CDR1 is GTSNPN, CDR2 SVGIG (reference sequence). The ends lost 0 bases at V and 1 base at J; junction bases unmatched: 2.

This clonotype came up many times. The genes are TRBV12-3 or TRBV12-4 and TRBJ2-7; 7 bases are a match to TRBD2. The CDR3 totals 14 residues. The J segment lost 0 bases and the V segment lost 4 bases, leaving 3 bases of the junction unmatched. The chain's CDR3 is CASSSGGSSYEQYF. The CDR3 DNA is TGTGCCAGCAGTTCAGGCGGGAGCTCCTACGAGCAGTACTTC.